This T cell receptor beta chain was sequenced in a study of blood T cell repertoires in COVID-19. Study overall: The origin of the acute and convalescent COVID-19 samples was the United States, Italy and Spain. T cells, B-cell-depleted T cells, or PBMCs provided the cDNA or gDNA that served as material.

In the authors' workflow: Scientists estimated how many nucleated cells there were by amplifying reference gene primers. The repertoire was sequenced with immunoSEQ multiplex PCR; TCRdb's copy has only in-frame clones and lacks some. D and trimming were read from the DNA, whereas the V and J calls and clone size are those reported in that table. The profile shows around 65,000 clones, around 85% of them singletons. The germline CDR1 and CDR2 sequences are SGHRS and YFSETQ. This CDR3 spans 15 amino acids. V lost 1 base and J lost 4, with 13 bases in between. The J gene is TRBJ2-3, the V gene TRBV5-1; tentatively, D is TRBD2 (6 bases). The receptor was derived from a woman at least 80 years old with active or convalescent COVID-19. The specimen was peripheral blood. CDR3 amino acids: CASSLWSGEADTQYF. CDR3 nucleotide sequence: TGCGCCAGCAGCTTGTGGTCCGGGGAGGCAGATACGCAGTATTTT.